Listed here are 4 T cell receptor beta chains from one sample, sequenced in a study of blood T cell repertoires in COVID-19. The table came from immunoSEQ multiplex PCR; TCRdb's copy has only in-frame clones and leaves some out. The sample holds roughly 160,000 clones, roughly 87% seen once. Sequencing was done on a sample of PBMCs or T cells enriched from blood (not recorded which). These receptors all stem from a woman aged 50 to 60 who had recovered from COVID-19.

J is TRBJ2-1 and V is TRBV7-6; 9 nucleotides line up with TRBD2. Germline V lookup: CDR1 SGHVS, CDR2 FNYEAQ. J gave up 0 bases and V 4 bases, and 16 bases lay outside the gene matches. The CDR3 extends over 20 amino acids. The CDR3 loop is CASSSNPGLAIFDSYNEQFF. The CDR3 nucleotides are TGTGCCAGCAGCTCAAATCCGGGACTAGCTATTTTCGACTCCTACAATGAGCAGTTCTTC. The whole variable domain, remainder taken from reference TRBV7-6 and TRBJ2-1, is GAGVSQSPRYKVTKRGQDVALRCDPISGHVSLYWYRQALGQGPEFLTYFNYEAQQDKSGLPNDRFSAERPEGSISTLTIQRTEQRDSAMYRCASSSNPGLAIFDSYNEQFFGPGTRLTVL.

This clone was recorded once. The chain is built from TRBV18 and TRBJ1-5; D is unresolved. The CDR3 contains 14 residues. Germline CDR1 and CDR2: KGHSH and LQKENI. V was pared by 5 bases and J by 4 bases, with 12 bases between. DNA for the CDR3: TGTGCCAGCTCAATCACGCAGGCAAATCAGCCCCAGCATTTT. As protein: CASSITQANQPQHF.

The sample holds one count of this clone. CDR3 nucleotides: TGTGCCAGCAGCCGATTAGCGGGAGGGCCGGGCAATGAGCAGTTCTTC. This codes for CASSRLAGGPGNEQFF. The rearrangement joins TRBV3-1 (or the pseudogene TRBV3-2) to TRBJ2-1, with 11 positions matching TRBD2. This CDR3 spans 16 amino acids. Germline trimming cut 4 bases from V and 6 bases from J; bases unmatched to any gene: 8. CDR1 LGHDT and CDR2 YNNKEL come from the germline V gene (reference sequence).

The V and J genes are TRBV7-3 and TRBJ2-1, with TRBD2 matching 8 bases. V shed 3 bases, J shed 8 bases, and the junction held 6 bases outside the gene matches. CDR3 length: 14 amino acids. Germline lookup yields CDR1 SGHTA and CDR2 FQGTGA. CDR3 region: CASSLGTSIHEQFF. DNA for the CDR3: TGTGCCAGCAGCTTGGGGACTAGTATCCATGAGCAGTTCTTC.